This TCR beta chain is drawn from a study of T cells in tuberculosis. The study's findings and limits: GMM-specific TCRs were nearer to active tuberculosis alpha repertoires, suggesting expansion.

Notes on this clone: Its cognate antigen is unknown.

Specified time point: new active TB diagnosis, blood taken before or within 7 days of starting treatment. Produced via immunoSEQ multiplex PCR; TCRdb's table is partial and in-frame only. The data show around 30,000 clones, more than 70% seen once. The germline gives CDR1 KGHSH, CDR2 LQKENI. The trim removed 2 bases at V and 10 bases at J, leaving 12 bases unmatched. The CDR3 totals 16 residues. This TCR derives from an adult with tuberculosis. The J gene is TRBJ2-1, the V gene TRBV18; 9 bases are shared with TRBD2. Material: PBMCs, obtained at tuberculosis diagnosis. The CDR3 loop is CASSPARASGISEQFF. The CDR3 DNA follows: TGTGCCAGCTCACCAGCCCGGGCTAGCGGGATCTCCGAGCAGTTCTTC.